Listed below are T cell receptor beta chains from one sample, sequenced in a study of blood T cell repertoires in COVID-19. This table comes from immunoSEQ multiplex PCR, and its TCRdb copy is limited to in-frame clones, with some not included. In the table there are 200,000 to 250,000 clones, roughly 88% of which are singletons. Specimen: PBMCs or T cells enriched from blood (not recorded which). The source is a woman aged 30 to 39 who had been exposed to COVID-19. Both conserved end residues are part of each CDR3. Fields, in order: V gene, D gene, J gene, clone size, CDR3 protein, CDR3 DNA. A D gene is named only where the DNA matches it firmly. Clone size is shown for a subset of rows, as once, few, many or a class of expanded clone.

TRBV5-6	TRBD1	TRBJ2-5	once	CASSPIGTGGRETQYF	TGTGCCAGCAGCCCCATTGGGACAGGAGGGCGAGAGACCCAGTACTTC
TRBV19	TRBD1	TRBJ1-1	.	CASSRAIGTGNTEAFF	TGTGCCAGTAGTCGAGCAATAGGGACAGGAAACACTGAAGCTTTCTTT
TRBV2	.	TRBJ2-1	.	CASEREIINNEQFF	TGTGCCAGCGAGAGGGAGATCATAAACAATGAGCAGTTCTTC
TRBV4-1	.	TRBJ2-3	.	CASSGRGGTQYF	TGCGCCAGCAGCGGACGGGGAGGTACGCAGTATTTT
TRBV6-5	.	TRBJ1-3	once	CASSFGVLKNTIYF	TGTGCCAGCAGTTTCGGGGTACTAAAGAACACCATATATTTT
TRBV2	TRBD2	TRBJ2-1	.	CASKGTSGRNEQFF	TGTGCCAGCAAAGGGACTAGCGGGCGCAATGAGCAGTTCTTC
TRBV18	.	TRBJ1-2	.	CASSPPRTDYYGYTF	TGTGCCAGCTCACCACCTCGGACGGACTACTATGGCTACACCTTC
TRBV6-4	TRBD2	TRBJ2-7	.	CASRSGAGLKTYEQYF	TGTGCCAGCAGAAGTGGAGCGGGACTTAAGACCTACGAGCAGTACTTC
TRBV7-9	TRBD2	TRBJ2-7	.	CASSSRLAGSNEQYF	TGTGCCAGCAGCTCCCGACTAGCGGGATCCAACGAGCAGTACTTC
TRBV5-6	TRBD2	TRBJ2-5	once	CASSPPGTSGQETQYF	TGTGCCAGCAGCCCCCCCGGGACTAGCGGCCAAGAGACCCAGTACTTC
TRBV18	TRBD2	TRBJ2-7	.	CASSPVIAGGYEQYF	TGTGCCAGCTCACCAGTAATAGCGGGAGGCTACGAGCAGTACTTC
TRBV4-2	TRBD2	TRBJ2-7	.	CASSQEPGRTSGSYDEQYF	TGTGCCAGCAGCCAAGAGCCCGGACGCACTAGCGGGAGTTACGACGAGCAGTACTTC
TRBV4-1	.	TRBJ2-2	.	CASSQESAGANTGELFF	TGCGCCAGCAGCCAAGAGAGCGCAGGGGCGAACACCGGGGAGCTGTTTTTT
TRBV27	TRBD2	TRBJ2-1	.	CASSWASGVSYNEQFF	TGTGCCAGCAGTTGGGCTAGCGGGGTATCCTACAATGAGCAGTTCTTC
TRBV30	TRBD2	TRBJ2-7	once	CAWSVAGGISYEQYF	TGTGCCTGGAGTGTAGCGGGGGGAATCTCCTACGAGCAGTACTTC
TRBV2	.	TRBJ2-3	.	CASRDEASGTQYF	TGTGCCAGCAGAGACGAGGCCTCGGGGACGCAGTATTTT
TRBV27	.	TRBJ2-2	.	CASRPHSPANTGELFF	TGTGCCAGCAGGCCCCACTCGCCCGCGAACACCGGGGAGCTGTTTTTT
TRBV13	.	TRBJ2-5	.	CASSGAGVRSRETQYF	TGTGCCAGCAGTGGGGCAGGCGTACGGAGTAGGGAGACCCAGTACTTC
TRBV3-1/TRBV3-2	TRBD2	TRBJ2-3	.	CASSPADLAGRSYTQYF	TGTGCCAGCAGCCCGGCGGACTTAGCGGGAAGGTCATATACGCAGTATTTT
TRBV30	TRBD2	TRBJ2-7	.	CAWGLASEQYF	TGTGCCTGGGGACTAGCTTCCGAGCAGTACTTC
TRBV3-1/TRBV3-2	.	TRBJ2-1	.	CASSQVSVSYNEQFF	TGTGCCAGCAGCCAAGTGAGCGTATCCTACAATGAGCAGTTCTTC
TRBV5-1	TRBD2	TRBJ2-3	few	CASSFTSGRVSDTQYF	TGCGCCAGCAGCTTCACTAGCGGGAGGGTGTCAGATACGCAGTATTTT